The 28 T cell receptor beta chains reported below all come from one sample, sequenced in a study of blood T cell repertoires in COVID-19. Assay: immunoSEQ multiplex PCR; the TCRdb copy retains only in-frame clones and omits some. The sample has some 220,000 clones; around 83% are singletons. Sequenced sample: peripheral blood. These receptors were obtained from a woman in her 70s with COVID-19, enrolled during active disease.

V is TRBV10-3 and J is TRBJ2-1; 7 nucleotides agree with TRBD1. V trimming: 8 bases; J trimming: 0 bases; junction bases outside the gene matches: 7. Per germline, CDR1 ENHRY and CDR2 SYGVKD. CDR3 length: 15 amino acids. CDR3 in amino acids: CAISDRVASYNEQFF. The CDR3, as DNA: TGTGCCATCTCCGACAGGGTGGCCTCCTACAATGAGCAGTTCTTC.

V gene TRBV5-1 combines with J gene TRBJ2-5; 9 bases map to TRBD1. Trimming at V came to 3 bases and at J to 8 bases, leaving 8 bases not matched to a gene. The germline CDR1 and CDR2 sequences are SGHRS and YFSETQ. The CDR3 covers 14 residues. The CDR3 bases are TGCGCCAGCAGCTATGATGGGACAGGGATAACCCAGTACTTC. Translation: CASSYDGTGITQYF.

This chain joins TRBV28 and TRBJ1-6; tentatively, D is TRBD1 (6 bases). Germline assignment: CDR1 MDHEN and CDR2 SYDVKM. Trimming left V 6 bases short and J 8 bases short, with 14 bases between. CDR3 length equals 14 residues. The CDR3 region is CASRGQGPHSPLHF. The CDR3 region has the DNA TGTGCCAGCAGGGGCCAGGGGCCACATTCACCCCTCCACTTT.

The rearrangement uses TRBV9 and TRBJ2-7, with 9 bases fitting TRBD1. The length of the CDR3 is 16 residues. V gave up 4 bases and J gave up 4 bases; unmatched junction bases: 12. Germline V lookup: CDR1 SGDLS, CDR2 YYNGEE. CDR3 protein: CASSLTGQGGLYEQYF. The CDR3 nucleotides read TGTGCCAGCAGCCTCACGGGACAGGGAGGGTTGTACGAGCAGTACTTC.

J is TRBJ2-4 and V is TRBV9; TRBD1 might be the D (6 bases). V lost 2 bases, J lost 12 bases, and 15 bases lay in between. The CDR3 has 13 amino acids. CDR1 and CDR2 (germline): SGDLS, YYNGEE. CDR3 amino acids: CASSVIPGQTQYF. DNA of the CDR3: TGTGCCAGCAGCGTGATACCGGGACAAACTCAGTACTTC.

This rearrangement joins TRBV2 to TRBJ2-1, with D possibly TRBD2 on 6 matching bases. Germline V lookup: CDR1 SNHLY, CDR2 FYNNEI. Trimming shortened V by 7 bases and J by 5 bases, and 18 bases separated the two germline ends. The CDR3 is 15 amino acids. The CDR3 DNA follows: TGTGCCAGCATCCTGAATCCGGGACTCAACAATGAGCAGTTCTTC. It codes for CASILNPGLNNEQFF.

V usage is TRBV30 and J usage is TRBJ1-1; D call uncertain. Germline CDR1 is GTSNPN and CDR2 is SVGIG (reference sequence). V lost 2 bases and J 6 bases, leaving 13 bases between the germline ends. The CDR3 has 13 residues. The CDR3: CAWSPSPRAEAFF. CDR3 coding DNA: TGTGCCTGGAGTCCTTCCCCGAGGGCTGAAGCTTTCTTT.

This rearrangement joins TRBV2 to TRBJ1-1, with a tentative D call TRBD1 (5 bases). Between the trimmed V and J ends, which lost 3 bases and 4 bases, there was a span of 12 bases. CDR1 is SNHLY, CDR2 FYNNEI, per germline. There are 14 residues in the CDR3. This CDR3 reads CASSDNIGGTEAFF. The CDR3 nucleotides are TGTGCCAGCAGTGATAATATCGGGGGCACTGAAGCTTTCTTT.

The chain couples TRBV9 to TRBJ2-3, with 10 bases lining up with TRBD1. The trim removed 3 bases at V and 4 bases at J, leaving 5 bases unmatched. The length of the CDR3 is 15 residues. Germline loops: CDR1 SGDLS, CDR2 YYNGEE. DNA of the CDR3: TGTGCCAGCAGCGCCAGGACAGGGGGTGCAGATACGCAGTATTTT. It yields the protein CASSARTGGADTQYF.

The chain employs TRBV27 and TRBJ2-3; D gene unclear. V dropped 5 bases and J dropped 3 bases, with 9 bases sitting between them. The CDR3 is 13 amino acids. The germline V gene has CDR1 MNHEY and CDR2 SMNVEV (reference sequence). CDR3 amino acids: CASSPFRTDTQYF. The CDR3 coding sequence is TGTGCCAGCAGTCCCTTCCGGACAGATACGCAGTATTTT.

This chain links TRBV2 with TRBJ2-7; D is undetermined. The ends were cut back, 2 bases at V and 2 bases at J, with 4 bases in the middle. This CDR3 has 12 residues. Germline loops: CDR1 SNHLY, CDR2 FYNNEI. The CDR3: CASSERAYEQYF. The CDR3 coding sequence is TGTGCCAGCAGTGAACGGGCCTACGAGCAGTACTTC.

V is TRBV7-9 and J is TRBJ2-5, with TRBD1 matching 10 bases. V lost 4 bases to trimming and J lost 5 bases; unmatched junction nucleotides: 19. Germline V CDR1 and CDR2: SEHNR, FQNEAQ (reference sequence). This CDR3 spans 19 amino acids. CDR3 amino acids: CASSSRARDRGKGQETQYF. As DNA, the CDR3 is TGTGCCAGCAGCTCCCGAGCCCGGGACAGGGGTAAGGGGCAGGAGACCCAGTACTTC.

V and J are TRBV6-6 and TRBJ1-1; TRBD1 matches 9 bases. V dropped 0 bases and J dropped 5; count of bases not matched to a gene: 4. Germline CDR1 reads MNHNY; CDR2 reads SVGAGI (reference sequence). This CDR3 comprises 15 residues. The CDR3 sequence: CASSYSGTGRTEAFF. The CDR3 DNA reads TGTGCCAGCAGTTACTCCGGGACAGGGAGAACTGAAGCTTTCTTT.

In nucleotides, the CDR3 is TGCGCCAGCAGCCAAGACAAGGGGTGGTCTAGCGGGGGAGATACGCAGTATTTT. As protein: CASSQDKGWSSGGDTQYF. The chain carries TRBV4-3 and TRBJ2-3, with 10 bases identical to TRBD2. V lost 0 bases to trimming and J lost 5 bases; unmatched junction nucleotides: 11. Germline V gene lookup returns CDR1 LGHNA and CDR2 YSLEER. The CDR3 has 18 amino acids.

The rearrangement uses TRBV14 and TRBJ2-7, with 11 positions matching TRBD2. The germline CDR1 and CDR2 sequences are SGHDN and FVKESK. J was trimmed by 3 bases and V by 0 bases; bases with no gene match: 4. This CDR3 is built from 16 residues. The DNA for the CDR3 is TGTGCCAGCAGCCAAGACTGGACTAGCGGGCACTACGAGCAGTACTTC. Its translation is CASSQDWTSGHYEQYF. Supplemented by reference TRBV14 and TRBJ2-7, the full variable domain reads EAGVTQFPSHSVIEKGQTVTLRCDPISGHDNLYWYRRVMGKEIKFLLHFVKESKQDESGMPNNRFLAERTGGTYSTLKVQPAELEDSGVYFCASSQDWTSGHYEQYFGPGTRLTVT.

CDR3 sequence reads: CASRQDRANTGELFF. The CDR3 DNA reads as TGTGCCAGCAGACAGGACAGGGCAAACACCGGGGAGCTGTTTTTT. The chain has TRBV6-6 and TRBJ2-2; 8 positions agree with TRBD1. The trim removed 6 bases at V and 2 bases at J, leaving 5 bases unmatched. Germline-derived CDR1 and CDR2 are MNHNY and SVGAGI (reference sequence). CDR3 length: 15 residues.

The CDR3 nucleotides read TGTGCCAGCAGTTTATCGTCCAGGGCCAGTGCACCCCTCCACTTT. This translates into CASSLSSRASAPLHF. The chain links TRBV27 to TRBJ1-6; D may be TRBD1 (5 bases). This CDR3 has 15 residues. Germline CDR1 and CDR2: MNHEY and SMNVEV (reference sequence). The V gene lost 0 bases and the J gene lost 11 bases, with 14 bases spanning the gap.

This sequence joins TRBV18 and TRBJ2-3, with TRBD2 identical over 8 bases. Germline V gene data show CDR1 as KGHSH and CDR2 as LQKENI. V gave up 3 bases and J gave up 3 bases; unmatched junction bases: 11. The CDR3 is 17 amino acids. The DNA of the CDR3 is TGTGCCAGCTCACCCGGTCCATTGGCGGGAGGTACAGATACGCAGTATTTT. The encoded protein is CASSPGPLAGGTDTQYF.

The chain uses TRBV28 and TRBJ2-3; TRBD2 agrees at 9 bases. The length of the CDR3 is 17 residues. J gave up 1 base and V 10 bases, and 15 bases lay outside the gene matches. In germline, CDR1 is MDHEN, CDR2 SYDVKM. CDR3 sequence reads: CATTPSLAGGGTDTQYF. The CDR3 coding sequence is TGTGCCACCACCCCTTCGTTGGCGGGAGGGGGCACAGATACGCAGTATTTT.

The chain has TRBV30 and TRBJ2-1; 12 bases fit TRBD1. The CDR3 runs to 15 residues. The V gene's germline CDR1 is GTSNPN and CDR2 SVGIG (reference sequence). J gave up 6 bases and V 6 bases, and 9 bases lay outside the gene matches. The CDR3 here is CACRPGTGGFNEQFF. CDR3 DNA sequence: TGTGCCTGCAGACCCGGGACAGGGGGCTTCAATGAGCAGTTCTTC.

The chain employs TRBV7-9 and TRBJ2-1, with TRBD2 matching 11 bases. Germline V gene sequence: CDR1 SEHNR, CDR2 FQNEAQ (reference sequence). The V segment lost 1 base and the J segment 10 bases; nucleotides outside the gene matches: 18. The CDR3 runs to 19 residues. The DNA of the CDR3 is TGTGCCAGCAGCTTAGATCCCACCACTAGCGGGAGCCGGGGAGGAGAGCAGTTCTTC. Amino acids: CASSLDPTTSGSRGGEQFF. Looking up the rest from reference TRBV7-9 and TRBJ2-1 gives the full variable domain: DTGVSQNPRHKITKRGQNVTFRCDPISEHNRLYWYRQTLGQGPEFLTYFQNEAQLEKSRLLSDRFSAERPKGSFSTLEIQRTEQGDSAMYLCASSLDPTTSGSRGGEQFFGPGTRLTVL.

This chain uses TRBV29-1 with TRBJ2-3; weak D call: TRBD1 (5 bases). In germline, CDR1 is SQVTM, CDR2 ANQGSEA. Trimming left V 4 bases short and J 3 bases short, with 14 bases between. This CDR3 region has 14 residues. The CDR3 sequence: CSVAQGLRTDTQYF. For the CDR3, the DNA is TGCAGCGTTGCGCAGGGTCTGAGGACAGATACGCAGTATTTT.

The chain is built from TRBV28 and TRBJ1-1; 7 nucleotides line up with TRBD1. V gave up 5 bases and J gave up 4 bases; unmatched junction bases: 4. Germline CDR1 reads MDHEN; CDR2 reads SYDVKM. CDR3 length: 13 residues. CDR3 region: CASSPGGITEAFF. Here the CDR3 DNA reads TGTGCCAGCAGTCCAGGGGGGATCACTGAAGCTTTCTTT.

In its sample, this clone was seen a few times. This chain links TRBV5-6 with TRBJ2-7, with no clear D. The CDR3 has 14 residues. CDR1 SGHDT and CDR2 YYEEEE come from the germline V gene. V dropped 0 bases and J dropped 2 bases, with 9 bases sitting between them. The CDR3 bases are TGTGCCAGCAGCTTGGCCGGTTTAACCTACGAGCAGTACTTC. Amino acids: CASSLAGLTYEQYF.

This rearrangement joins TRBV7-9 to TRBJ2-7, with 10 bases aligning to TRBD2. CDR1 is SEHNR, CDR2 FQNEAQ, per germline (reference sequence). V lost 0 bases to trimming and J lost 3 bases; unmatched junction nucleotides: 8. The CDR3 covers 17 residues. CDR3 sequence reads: CASSLASGRTLFYEQYF. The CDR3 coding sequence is TGTGCCAGCAGCTTAGCTAGCGGGAGGACTCTCTTCTACGAGCAGTACTTC.

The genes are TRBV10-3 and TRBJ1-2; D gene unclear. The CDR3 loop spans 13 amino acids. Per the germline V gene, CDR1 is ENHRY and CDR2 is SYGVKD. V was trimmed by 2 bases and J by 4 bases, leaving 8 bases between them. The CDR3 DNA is TGTGCCATCAGTGAGGGCAGCGCCTATGGCTACACCTTC. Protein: CAISEGSAYGYTF.

CDR3 sequence (DNA): TGTGCCAGCTCTGAGGGACAGAGGGTCTACGAGCAGTACTTC. As protein: CASSEGQRVYEQYF. The J gene is TRBJ2-7, the V gene TRBV18; 7 positions match TRBD1. The CDR3 spans 14 residues. Germline CDR1 KGHSH, CDR2 LQKENI. The junction had 8 bases not matched to a gene; V was cut back by 6 bases and J by 3 bases.

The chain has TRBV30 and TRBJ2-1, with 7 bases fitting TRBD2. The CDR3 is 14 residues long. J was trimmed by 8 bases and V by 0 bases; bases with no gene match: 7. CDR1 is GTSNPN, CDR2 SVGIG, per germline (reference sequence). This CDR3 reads CAWSVGGSRDEQFF. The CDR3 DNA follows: TGTGCCTGGAGTGTTGGCGGGAGTAGGGATGAGCAGTTCTTC.